A selection of T cell receptor beta chains follows, all from one sample in a study of T cell responses to AZD1222 COVID-19 vaccine. TCRdb keeps only in-frame clones here, not all; method: immunoSEQ multiplex PCR. This table holds about 110,000 clones, more than 70% found once. Material: peripheral blood, obtained on day 0 of MenACWY control vaccination. The origin of the receptors is an adult in good health. CDR3s include the opening cysteine and the closing phenylalanine or tryptophan. The order of the fields is CDR3 length, clone size, D gene, J gene, V gene, CDR3 protein, CDR3 DNA. D genes are given only for firm matches. Where a row states a size, it is once, few, many or the class of an expanded clone; other rows omit it.

>17|NA|TRBD1|TRBJ2-3|TRBV15
CATSRERKGASTDTQYF
TGTGCCACCAGCAGAGAAAGGAAGGGGGCCAGCACAGATACGCAGTATTTT
>15|NA|NA|TRBJ1-1|TRBV30
CAWSVPSHGHTEAFF
TGTGCCTGGAGTGTACCGTCACACGGGCACACTGAAGCTTTCTTT
>15|NA|NA|TRBJ1-2|TRBV27
CASSLSGGWNHGYTF
TGTGCCAGCAGTTTATCGGGGGGCTGGAACCATGGCTACACCTTC
>15|NA|TRBD2|TRBJ2-5|TRBV28
CASSLSGTGQETQYF
TGTGCCAGCAGTTTAAGCGGGACCGGCCAAGAGACCCAGTACTTC
>17|NA|TRBD2|TRBJ2-3|TRBV28
CASSLGVAGGHLDTQYF
TGTGCCAGCAGTTTAGGGGTAGCGGGGGGGCATTTGGATACGCAGTATTTT
>15|NA|NA|TRBJ2-1|TRBV10-3
CAISDEGHSYNEQFF
TGTGCCATCAGTGATGAAGGCCATTCTTACAATGAGCAGTTCTTC
>16|NA|TRBD1|TRBJ2-1|TRBV6-6
CASSYLGSGGGNEQFF
TGTGCCAGCAGTTACCTAGGGTCAGGGGGCGGGAATGAGCAGTTCTTC
>11|NA|NA|TRBJ2-7|TRBV29-1
CSANGQNEQYF
TGCAGCGCAAATGGACAGAACGAGCAGTACTTC
>15|NA|NA|TRBJ1-3|TRBV4-3
CASSQVHHGGNTIYF
TGCGCCAGCAGCCAAGTTCACCACGGGGGAAACACCATATATTTT
>14|NA|NA|TRBJ2-5|TRBV2
CASSEGGNQETQYF
TGTGCCAGCAGTGAAGGGGGGAACCAAGAGACCCAGTACTTC
>13|NA|NA|TRBJ1-2|TRBV2
CASIQVSYYGYTF
TGTGCCAGCATACAGGTCTCGTACTATGGCTACACCTTC
>15|NA|NA|TRBJ1-4|TRBV9
CASSPRGLVGEKLFF
TGTGCCAGCAGCCCCCGGGGTTTGGTGGGGGAAAAACTGTTTTTT
>16|once|TRBD1|TRBJ1-6|TRBV2
CASRKAGAGGYSPLHF
TGTGCCAGCAGGAAGGCCGGGGCAGGGGGCTATTCACCCCTCCACTTT
>18|NA|TRBD1|TRBJ1-4|TRBV4-2
CASSLQGTGGATNEKLFF
TGTGCCAGCAGCCTCCAGGGAACAGGGGGTGCAACTAATGAAAAACTGTTTTTT
>15|NA|NA|TRBJ1-5|TRBV5-1
CASSLGFNGNQPQHF
TGCGCCAGCAGCTTGGGCTTTAACGGCAATCAGCCCCAGCATTTT
>14|once|NA|TRBJ1-1|TRBV28
CASIPGGANTEAFF
TGTGCCAGCATTCCTGGAGGGGCGAACACTGAAGCTTTCTTT
>14|NA|NA|TRBJ1-5|TRBV6-5
CASSYRGGNQPQHF
TGTGCCAGCAGTTACCGAGGGGGCAATCAGCCCCAGCATTTT
>15|NA|NA|TRBJ1-6|TRBV15
CATSRVRGNNSPLHF
TGTGCCACCAGCAGAGTTAGGGGTAATAATTCACCCCTCCACTTT
>15|medium-sized|NA|TRBJ1-2|TRBV11-2
CASSFGSGSPYGYTF
TGTGCCAGCAGCTTTGGGTCGGGCAGCCCCTATGGCTACACCTTC
>17|NA|TRBD1|TRBJ2-1|TRBV14
CASSQRWGRGLYNEQFF
TGTGCCAGCAGCCAAAGGTGGGGCAGGGGGCTCTACAATGAGCAGTTCTTC
>15|NA|TRBD1|TRBJ1-1|TRBV5-1
CASSDPGTGGTEAFF
TGCGCCAGCAGCGACCCCGGGACAGGGGGCACTGAAGCTTTCTTT
>13|NA|NA|TRBJ1-1|TRBV7-3
CASSLNDYNEAFF
TGTGCCAGCAGCTTAAACGACTACAATGAAGCTTTCTTT
>14|NA|NA|TRBJ2-2|TRBV19
CASSKSSLNGELFF
TGTGCCAGTAGTAAGAGTTCCCTGAACGGGGAGCTGTTTTTT
>13|NA|NA|TRBJ1-1|TRBV5-4
CASSFMEAGEAFF
TGTGCCAGCAGCTTTATGGAGGCGGGTGAAGCTTTCTTT
>12|once|NA|TRBJ2-3|TRBV5-1
CASSVSTDTQYF
TGCGCCAGCAGCGTGAGCACAGATACGCAGTATTTT
>14|NA|NA|TRBJ2-2|TRBV3-1/TRBV3-2
CASSQFLGPGELFF
TGTGCCAGCAGCCAATTCTTGGGGCCCGGGGAGCTGTTTTTT
>15|NA|NA|TRBJ1-3|TRBV10-3
CAISESSGEGNTIYF
TGTGCCATCAGTGAGTCATCGGGGGAGGGAAACACCATATATTTT